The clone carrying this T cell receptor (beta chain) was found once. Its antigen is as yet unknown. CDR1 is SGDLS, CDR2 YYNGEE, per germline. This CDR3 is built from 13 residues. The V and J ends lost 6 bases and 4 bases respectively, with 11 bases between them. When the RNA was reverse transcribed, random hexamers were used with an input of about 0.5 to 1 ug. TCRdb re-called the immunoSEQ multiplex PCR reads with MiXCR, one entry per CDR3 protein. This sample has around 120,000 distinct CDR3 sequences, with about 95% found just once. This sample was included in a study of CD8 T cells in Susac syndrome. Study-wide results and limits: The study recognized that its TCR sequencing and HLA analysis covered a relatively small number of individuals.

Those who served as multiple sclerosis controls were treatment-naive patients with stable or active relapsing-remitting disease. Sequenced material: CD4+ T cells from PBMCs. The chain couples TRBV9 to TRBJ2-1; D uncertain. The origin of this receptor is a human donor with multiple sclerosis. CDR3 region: CASTGASYNEQFF. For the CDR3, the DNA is TGTGCCAGCACGGGCGCCTCGTACAATGAGCAGTTCTTC.